The 31 T cell receptor beta chains given below trace back to one sample, sequenced in a study of vaccination effects on CD4 cells after COVID-19. Only in-frame clones appear in the TCRdb table, and some are missing; sequencing was by immunoSEQ multiplex PCR. Among 20,000 or so clones listed, 70% to 75% were seen once. No antigen has been assigned to these receptors. Antigen-specific CD4+ T cell clonotypes were called by their expansion after viral peptide-pool culture in ViraFEST. The culture ran for roughly ten days before CD4+ T cells were isolated. Infection with SARS-CoV-2 occurred in the person between March and December 2020, and PCR confirmed it. The sample consisted of CD4+ T cells from PBMCs cultured with SARS-CoV-2 spike peptides, taken before COVID-19 vaccination. The receptors originated from a human donor who had a prior SARS-CoV-2 infection.

The genes are TRBV5-4 and TRBJ2-5, with D maybe TRBD2 (6 bases). Germline V gene data show CDR1 as SGHNT and CDR2 as YYREEE (reference sequence). The CDR3 is 15 amino acids. V shed 4 bases and J shed 1 base, with 14 bases lying between them. CDR3 loop: CASSRLVSGQETQYF. The CDR3 DNA reads as TGTGCCAGCAGCCGACTGGTTAGCGGCCAAGAGACCCAGTACTTC.

This clone was seen a few times. This chain links TRBV2 with TRBJ2-1, with 14 bases fitting TRBD2. Germline V gives CDR1 SNHLY, CDR2 FYNNEI. V lost 6 bases and J lost 4; bases outside the gene matches: 14. The length of the CDR3 is 19 residues. CDR3 residues: CASRPGLAGVITRYNEQFF. In nucleotides, the CDR3 is TGTGCCAGCAGGCCGGGACTAGCGGGAGTAATAACACGGTACAATGAGCAGTTCTTC.

This chain joins TRBV27 and TRBJ2-3; 9 bases are shared with TRBD2. This CDR3 region has 15 residues. J was trimmed by 2 bases and V by 5 bases; bases with no gene match: 5. The V gene's germline CDR1 is MNHEY and CDR2 SMNVEV (reference sequence). The CDR3 sequence is CASSRLAVYTDTQYF. In DNA form, the CDR3 reads TGTGCCAGCAGTCGACTAGCGGTGTACACAGATACGCAGTATTTT.

V and J are TRBV7-2 and TRBJ2-7, with D possibly called TRBD1 or TRBD2 (6 bases each). The V end lost 6 bases, the J end lost 3 bases, and 18 bases lay between the germline ends. Germline V CDR1 and CDR2: SGHTA, FQGNSA. This CDR3 contains 15 residues. CDR3 in DNA: TGTGCCAGCAGGGGATCCCCGGGGGCTGGCTACGAGCAGTACTTC. It is translated as CASRGSPGAGYEQYF.

V is TRBV12-1 and J is TRBJ2-1; no DNA check was done on the table's D call, TRBD2. TRBV12-1 is deemed a pseudogene. This CDR3 region has 16 residues. The CDR3 reads CASSLPGGNSYNEQFF. CDR3 coding DNA: TGTGCCAGCAGCCTACCGGGGGGGAACTCCTACAATGAGCAGTTCTTC.

This rearrangement joins TRBV19 to TRBJ1-2; D uncertain. The length of the CDR3 is 12 residues. Germline V gives CDR1 LNHDA, CDR2 SQIVND (reference sequence). The germline V and J ends were trimmed by 3 bases and 6 bases, with 8 bases remaining between them. The CDR3 sequence is CASSIPSHGYTF. The CDR3 nucleotides read TGTGCCAGTAGTATCCCCTCCCATGGCTACACCTTC.

The CDR3 region has the DNA TGTGCCAGCAGCTTGGCGGCCCCTGCAAACAACTATGGCTACACCTTC. Amino acid sequence: CASSLAAPANNYGYTF. The V call is TRBV5-4, the J call TRBJ1-2, with no clear D. V was cut by 0 bases and J by 2 bases, with 14 bases left in between. Germline V gives CDR1 SGHNT, CDR2 YYREEE (reference sequence). CDR3 length: 16 amino acids.

The rearrangement links TRBV6-1 to TRBJ1-2; D ambiguous. Trimming removed 3 bases from V and 4 bases from J, with 3 bases in between. The CDR3 contains 11 residues. Germline V CDR1 and CDR2: MNHNS, SASEGT. CDR3 residues: CASSDSYGYTF. The DNA of the CDR3 is TGTGCCAGCAGTGACAGCTATGGCTACACCTTC.

V and J are TRBV30 and TRBJ2-6; D is undetermined. CDR3 length equals 13 residues. V was clipped by 8 bases and J by 0 bases, with 8 bases between them. Germline lookup yields CDR1 GTSNPN and CDR2 SVGIG (reference sequence). In nucleotides, the CDR3 is TGTGCCACCCAACCCTCTGGGGCCAACGTCCTGACTTTC. It yields the protein CATQPSGANVLTF. The entire variable domain, with the rest obtained from reference TRBV30 and TRBJ2-6, is as follows: SQTIHQWPATLVQPVGSPLSLECTVEGTSNPNLYWYRQAAGRGLQLLFYSVGIGQISSEVPQNLSASRPQDRQFILSSKKLLLSDSGFYLCATQPSGANVLTFGAGSRLTVL.

A single count supports this clone. CDR3 nucleotide sequence: TGTGCCAGCAGCTTGCGAGGCGCCGGCACTGAAGCTTTCTTT. Its translation is CASSLRGAGTEAFF. V usage is TRBV5-5 and J usage is TRBJ1-1, with unresolved D. CDR3 length: 14 amino acids. The V end lost 1 base, the J end lost 4 bases, and 11 bases lay between the germline ends. Germline V gene data show CDR1 as SGHKS and CDR2 as YYEKEE (reference sequence). The whole variable domain, remainder taken from reference TRBV5-5 and TRBJ1-1, is DAGVTQSPTHLIKTRGQQVTLRCSPISGHKSVSWYQQVLGQGPQFIFQYYEKEERGRGNFPDRFSARQFPNYSSELNVNALLLGDSALYLCASSLRGAGTEAFFGQGTRLTVV.

CDR3 coding DNA: TGTGCCAGCAGCTTGGAAGGGGACTTGGGCACCGGGGAGCTGTTTTTT. Amino acid sequence: CASSLEGDLGTGELFF. V usage is TRBV5-6 and J usage is TRBJ2-2; a weak D match, TRBD2 (6 bases). Germline V gene data show CDR1 as SGHDT and CDR2 as YYEEEE. Trimming pared 0 bases from V and 4 bases from J, leaving 13 bases between. The CDR3 consists of 16 residues.

CDR3 in DNA: TGTGCCATCTCAAAGGCAGGGGAAGGAAACACCATATATTTT. This translates into CAISKAGEGNTIYF. The chain links TRBV10-3 to TRBJ1-3; TRBD1 might be the D (6 bases). The CDR3 covers 14 residues. Trimming left V 8 bases short and J 4 bases short, with 15 bases between. Germline values: CDR1 ENHRY, CDR2 SYGVKD.

There are a few counts of this clone. The CDR3 region has the DNA TGTGCCAGCAGTCTCGAGGATAATTCACCCCTCCACTTT. Translated: CASSLEDNSPLHF. V usage is TRBV27 and J usage is TRBJ1-6, with D hard to call. V lost 5 bases, J lost 5 bases, and 7 bases lay in between. The V gene's germline CDR1 is MNHEY and CDR2 SMNVEV (reference sequence). The CDR3 is 13 residues long.

The chain's CDR3 is CASSLEPRVGEQYF. The DNA for the CDR3 is TGTGCCAGCAGCTTGGAGCCTCGGGTGGGGGAGCAGTACTTC. The rearrangement uses TRBV5-4 and TRBJ2-7; D is ambiguous. Trimming removed 0 bases from V and 7 bases from J, with 14 bases in between. CDR3 length: 14 residues. The germline CDR1 and CDR2 sequences are SGHNT and YYREEE (reference sequence). The variable domain in full, with the rest retrieved from reference TRBV5-4 and TRBJ2-7, is ETGVTQSPTHLIKTRGQQVTLRCSSQSGHNTVSWYQQALGQGPQFIFQYYREEENGRGNFPPRFSGLQFPNYSSELNVNALELDDSALYLCASSLEPRVGEQYFGPGTRLTVT.

This chain links TRBV4-2 with TRBJ2-1, with D possibly matching TRBD1 (6 bases). Germline V gene sequence: CDR1 LGHNA, CDR2 YNFKEQ. The CDR3 consists of 18 residues. V was shortened by 0 bases and J by 4 bases, with 19 bases between the two germline ends. The DNA of the CDR3 is TGTGCCAGCAGCCAAGACACGACTGGGGCAGGGGCTTACAATGAGCAGTTCTTC. Translating it yields CASSQDTTGAGAYNEQFF.

The chain combines TRBV3-1 (or the pseudogene TRBV3-2) with TRBJ1-6, with D unclear. V gave up 0 bases and J gave up 7 bases, with 4 bases separating them. The CDR3 is 13 amino acids. Germline V gene lookup returns CDR1 LGHDT and CDR2 YNNKEL (reference sequence). The CDR3 sequence: CASSQDKNSPLHF. The CDR3 coding sequence is TGTGCCAGCAGCCAAGACAAAAATTCACCCCTCCACTTT.

This clone showed up just a few times. The chain has TRBV21-1 and TRBJ2-2. TRBV21-1 is noted as a pseudogene. The CDR3 has 14 residues. This CDR3 reads CASSKATWAGELFF. DNA for the CDR3: TGTGCCAGCAGCAAAGCCACATGGGCCGGGGAGCTGTTTTTT.

The gene calls are TRBV4-2 and TRBJ2-5; D is possibly TRBD2 (6 bases). Trimming removed 3 bases at V and 4 bases at J, with 21 bases between. Looked up from germline, CDR1 is LGHNA and CDR2 is YNFKEQ. CDR3 length equals 17 residues. This chain's CDR3 is CASSQEGPGTPRETQYF. Here the CDR3 DNA reads TGTGCCAGCAGCCAGGAGGGGCCCGGGACTCCCAGAGAGACCCAGTACTTC.

The CDR3 DNA sequence: TGTGCCAGCTCACCAGGTGGACTCGATGAGCAGTTCTTC. Protein product: CASSPGGLDEQFF. The chain has TRBV18 and TRBJ2-1, with D perhaps TRBD2 (5 bases). The V and J ends lost 2 bases and 8 bases respectively, with 10 bases between them. Germline V gene sequence: CDR1 KGHSH, CDR2 LQKENI. CDR3 size: 13 residues.

The CDR3 DNA reads TGTGCCAGCAGCCAAGAGGACAGCTCCTATAATTCACCCCTCCACTTT. This codes for CASSQEDSSYNSPLHF. The chain has TRBV3-1 (or the pseudogene TRBV3-2) and TRBJ1-6; the D gene is possibly TRBD1 (6 bases). The CDR3 runs 16 residues. V was shortened by 0 bases and J by 0 bases, with 6 bases between the two germline ends. Germline values: CDR1 LGHDT, CDR2 YNNKEL (reference sequence).

This clone has only a few counts. The V gene is TRBV18, the J gene TRBJ2-7; 10 bases are shared with TRBD1. Germline loops: CDR1 KGHSH, CDR2 LQKENI. The CDR3 extends over 15 amino acids. The V segment lost 0 bases and the J segment 2 bases; nucleotides outside the gene matches: 1. The CDR3 sequence: CASSPPGTGAYEQYF. CDR3 nucleotides: TGTGCCAGCTCACCACCAGGGACAGGGGCCTACGAGCAGTACTTC.

CDR3: CASRSGQFWQPQHF. The CDR3 nucleotides are TGTGCCAGCAGGTCGGGACAGTTCTGGCAGCCCCAGCATTTT. The J gene is TRBJ1-5, the V gene TRBV2; TRBD1 aligns across 7 bases. The CDR3 has 14 residues. CDR1 and CDR2 (germline): SNHLY, FYNNEI. Trimming at V came to 6 bases and at J to 7 bases, leaving 9 bases not matched to a gene. Variable domain in full (rest from reference TRBV2 and TRBJ1-5): EPEVTQTPSHQVTQMGQEVILRCVPISNHLYFYWYRQILGQKVEFLVSFYNNEISEKSEIFDDQFSVERPDGSNFTLKIRSTKLEDSAMYFCASRSGQFWQPQHFGDGTRLSIL.

The rearrangement links TRBV4-1 to TRBJ1-1; no reliable D call. CDR3 length: 13 amino acids. Per germline, CDR1 MGHRA and CDR2 YSYEKL. V was pared by 4 bases and J by 0 bases, with 6 bases between. Written as DNA, the CDR3 is TGCGCCAGCAGCCGGATGATGAACACTGAAGCTTTCTTT. It encodes CASSRMMNTEAFF.

This clone was seen once. This sequence joins TRBV3-1 (or the pseudogene TRBV3-2) and TRBJ2-7, with D uncertain. Germline CDR1 and CDR2: LGHDT and YNNKEL (reference sequence). The CDR3 spans 14 residues. Trimming pared 1 base from V and 3 bases from J, leaving 10 bases between. CDR3 in amino acids: CASSQGRTRYEQYF. CDR3 in DNA: TGTGCCAGCAGCCAAGGAAGGACCCGCTACGAGCAGTACTTC.

The CDR3 sequence is CASSEDPPGQYF. DNA for the CDR3: TGTGCCAGCAGTGAAGACCCGCCTGGGCAGTACTTC. V gene TRBV2 combines with J gene TRBJ2-7; D unresolved. V was shortened by 1 base and J by 9 bases, with 10 bases between the two germline ends. From germline, CDR1 is SNHLY and CDR2 FYNNEI. This CDR3 spans 12 amino acids.

This clone was recorded a few times. The chain carries TRBV7-9 and TRBJ2-3; D gene ambiguous. Trimming stripped 1 base from V and 2 bases from J, with 7 bases between. Looked up from germline, CDR1 is SEHNR and CDR2 is FQNEAQ (reference sequence). The CDR3 has 14 amino acids. Here the CDR3 reads CASSLDWDTDTQYF. The CDR3 nucleotides read TGTGCCAGCAGCTTAGACTGGGACACAGATACGCAGTATTTT.

The rearrangement uses TRBV19 and TRBJ1-4; no clear D. Trimming shortened V by 0 bases and J by 13 bases, and 15 bases separated the two germline ends. The germline V gene encodes CDR1 LNHDA and CDR2 SQIVND (reference sequence). The length of the CDR3 is 14 residues. CDR3 in DNA: TGTGCCAGTAGTATAGATCTATCGACCCGGAGACTGTTTTTT. This codes for CASSIDLSTRRLFF.

This chain links TRBV24-1 with TRBJ1-6; 9 nucleotides agree with TRBD1. The CDR3 spans 23 residues. Trimming took 6 bases from V and 0 from J; bases not matched to a gene: 23. The germline CDR1 and CDR2 sequences are KGHDR and SFDVKD. The CDR3 spells CATSPEGQGPGAPPSSYNSPLHF. CDR3 bases: TGTGCCACCAGTCCCGAGGGACAGGGCCCCGGAGCACCCCCGAGCTCCTATAATTCACCCCTCCACTTT.

This clone was counted a few times. V and J are TRBV19 and TRBJ2-1; no clear D gene. Trimming stripped 8 bases from V and 0 bases from J, with 8 bases between. This CDR3 comprises 13 residues. Germline V lookup: CDR1 LNHDA, CDR2 SQIVND (reference sequence). The CDR3 region has the DNA TGTGCCAGTGGGCCCAACTCCTACAATGAGCAGTTCTTC. It yields the protein CASGPNSYNEQFF.

V usage is TRBV6-4 and J usage is TRBJ2-2, with 10 bases identical to TRBD2. CDR3 length: 17 residues. The trim removed 2 bases at V and 4 bases at J, leaving 7 bases unmatched. Germline V gene sequence: CDR1 MRHNA, CDR2 SNTAGT. As DNA, the CDR3 is TGTGCCAGCAGTGACGTCCTAGCGGGAGTTGGCACCGGGGAGCTGTTTTTT. It specifies CASSDVLAGVGTGELFF.

The genes are TRBV4-3 and TRBJ2-5; D gene uncertain. This CDR3 region has 13 residues. V was trimmed by 1 base and J by 5 bases, leaving 8 bases between them. CDR1 and CDR2 from the germline V gene are LGHNA and YSLEER. This chain's CDR3 is CASSQVGWETQYF. The CDR3 nucleotides are TGCGCCAGCAGCCAAGTCGGCTGGGAGACCCAGTACTTC.